This paragraph reports one TCR beta chain. This entry comes from a study of beta chain features in type 1 diabetes. Trimming pared 0 bases from V and 7 bases from J, leaving 3 bases between. The CDR3 totals 12 residues. The germline gives CDR1 SGHTA, CDR2 FQGNSA. What was sequenced were expressed TCRB transcripts, since all of the isolated RNA had been reverse transcribed. Generated by immunoSEQ multiplex PCR, the TCRdb table keeps only in-frame clones and is missing some. The data contain 310,000 or so clones, 9.5% to 12% of them singletons. The receptor was isolated from a woman aged 25 to 39 in good health. The sample taken for sequencing was naive CD4+ T cells from blood. J is TRBJ2-2 and V is TRBV7-2; D call uncertain. CDR3 region: CASSLALGELFF. The CDR3, as DNA: TGTGCCAGCAGCTTAGCTCTCGGGGAGCTGTTTTTT. Full variable domain (remainder filled in from reference TRBV7-2 and TRBJ2-2): GAGVSQSPSNKVTEKGKDVELRCDPISGHTALYWYRQSLGQGLEFLIYFQGNSAPDKSGLPSDRFSAERTGGSVSTLTIQRTQQEDSAVYLCASSLALGELFFGEGSRLTVL.